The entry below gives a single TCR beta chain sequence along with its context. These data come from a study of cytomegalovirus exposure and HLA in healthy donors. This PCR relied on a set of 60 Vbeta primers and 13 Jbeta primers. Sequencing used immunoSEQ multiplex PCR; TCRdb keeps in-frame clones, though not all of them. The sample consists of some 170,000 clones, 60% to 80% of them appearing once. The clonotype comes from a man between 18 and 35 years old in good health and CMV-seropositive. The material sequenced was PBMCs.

The CDR3 sequence: CASSWDRGLAGVSGELFF. CDR3 sequence (DNA): TGCGCCAGCAGCTGGGACAGGGGTCTAGCGGGAGTTTCCGGGGAGCTGTTTTTT. The V and J genes are TRBV5-1 and TRBJ2-2; D might be TRBD1 or TRBD2, each matching 10 bases. Germline V lookup: CDR1 SGHRS, CDR2 YFSETQ. This CDR3 has 18 amino acids. Trimming left V 3 bases short and J 6 bases short, with 24 bases between. Using reference TRBV5-1 and TRBJ2-2 for the parts outside the CDR3, the full variable domain is KAGVTQTPRYLIKTRGQQVTLSCSPISGHRSVSWYQQTPGQGLQFLFEYFSETQRNKGNFPGRFSGRQFSNSRSEMNVSTLELGDSALYLCASSWDRGLAGVSGELFFGEGSRLTVL.